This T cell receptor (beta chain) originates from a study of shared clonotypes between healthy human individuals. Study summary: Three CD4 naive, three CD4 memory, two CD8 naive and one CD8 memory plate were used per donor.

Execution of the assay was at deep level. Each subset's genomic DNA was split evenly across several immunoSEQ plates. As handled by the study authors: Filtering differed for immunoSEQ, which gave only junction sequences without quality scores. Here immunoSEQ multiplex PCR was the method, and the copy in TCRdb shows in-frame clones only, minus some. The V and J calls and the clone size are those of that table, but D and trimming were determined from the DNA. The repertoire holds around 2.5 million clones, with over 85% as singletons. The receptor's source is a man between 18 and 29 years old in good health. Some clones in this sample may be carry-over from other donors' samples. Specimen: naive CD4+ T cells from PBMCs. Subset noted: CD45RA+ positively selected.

This CDR3 is CAWNDFSSYNEQFF. The CDR3 region has the DNA TGTGCCTGGAATGATTTTAGCTCCTACAATGAGCAGTTCTTC. The V call is TRBV30, the J call TRBJ2-1; D uncertain. Trimming removed 4 bases at V and 0 bases at J, with 10 bases between. Germline CDR1 and CDR2: GTSNPN and SVGIG (reference sequence). The CDR3 consists of 14 residues. The variable domain in full, with the rest retrieved from reference TRBV30 and TRBJ2-1, is SQTIHQWPATLVQPVGSPLSLECTVEGTSNPNLYWYRQAAGRGLQLLFYSVGIGQISSEVPQNLSASRPQDRQFILSSKKLLLSDSGFYLCAWNDFSSYNEQFFGPGTRLTVL.